This T cell receptor beta chain emerged from a study of OX40 agonist ivuxolimab in advanced cancers. Study findings and constraints: Relative to CD4+ cells, CD8+ T cells on average had more expanded clones. Dosing at 0.1 to 3.0 mg/kg was accompanied by clonal expansion of CD4+ and CD8+ blood T cells by week 6.

Using immunoSEQ multiplex PCR, the repertoire was profiled, and TCRdb retains in-frame clones only, with some absent. The data show 40,000 to 50,000 clones, more than 85% seen once. A note on this clone: Its antigen is not identified.

The CDR3 totals 13 residues. From germline, CDR1 is SGHTA and CDR2 FQGNSA. Trimming stripped 7 bases from V and 7 bases from J, with 17 bases between. The clonotype was recovered from an adult with an advanced solid tumor such as melanoma, head and neck, liver or kidney cancer. The J gene is TRBJ2-7, the V gene TRBV7-2; the D gene is possibly TRBD1 (5 bases). The sequencing used CD4+ or CD8+ T cells sorted from blood, collected in a trial of the OX40 agonist ivuxolimab. CDR3 in amino acids: CASTGSRAREQYF. CDR3 DNA: TGTGCCAGCACCGGATCCAGGGCCCGGGAGCAGTACTTC.